This record covers a single TCR beta chain. Its cognate antigen is unknown. V was cut by 2 bases and J by 1 base, with 8 bases left in between. The CDR3 covers 14 residues. Per germline, CDR1 MNHNY and CDR2 SVGAGI (reference sequence). The source of the sample is a study of OX40 agonist ivuxolimab in advanced cancers. Generated by immunoSEQ multiplex PCR, the TCRdb table keeps only in-frame clones and is missing some. Altogether under 80,000 clones are present, about 93% being singletons, with the ten largest covering around 6%. General study points: Low normalized clonal expansion also occurred in some nonresponding patients.

The sequence was collected from an adult with an advanced solid tumor such as melanoma, head and neck, liver or kidney cancer. The chain links TRBV6-6 to TRBJ2-5; tentatively, D is TRBD1 (6 bases). The sequences come from CD4+ or CD8+ T cells sorted from blood, collected in a trial of the OX40 agonist ivuxolimab. The DNA for the CDR3 is TGTGCCAGCAGTTACATGGGGGCCCAAGAGACCCAGTACTTC. This codes for CASSYMGAQETQYF.